The source of this T cell receptor (beta chain) is a study of blood T cell repertoires in COVID-19. As for the study in general: COVID-19 samples collected from the United States, Italy and Spain covered acute and convalescent phases.

The method was immunoSEQ multiplex PCR; TCRdb's version includes in-frame clones alone and lacks a portion of them. The sample records under 150,000 clones, roughly 79% being singletons. The sequence derives from a man between 70 and 80 years old with active or convalescent COVID-19. The sequenced material came from peripheral blood.

The DNA of the CDR3 is TGTGCCAGCAGTTACACAACCCAGGGTAACACTGAAGCTTTCTTT. It translates to CASSYTTQGNTEAFF. The rearrangement uses TRBV6-5 and TRBJ1-1; TRBD1 might be the D (5 bases). Trimming removed 2 bases from V and 2 bases from J, with 12 bases in between. The germline V gene has CDR1 MNHEY and CDR2 SVGAGI. The length of the CDR3 is 15 residues.